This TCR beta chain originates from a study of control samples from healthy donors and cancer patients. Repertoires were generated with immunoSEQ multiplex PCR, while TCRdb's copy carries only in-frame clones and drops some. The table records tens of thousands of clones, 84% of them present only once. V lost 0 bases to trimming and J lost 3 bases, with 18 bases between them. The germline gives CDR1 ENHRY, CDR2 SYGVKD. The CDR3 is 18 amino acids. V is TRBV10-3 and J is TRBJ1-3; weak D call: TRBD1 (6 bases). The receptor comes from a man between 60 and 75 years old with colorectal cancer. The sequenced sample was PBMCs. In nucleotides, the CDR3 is TGTGCCATCAGTGAGTCGATTATTACGGGGGCGCTTGGAAACACCATATATTTT. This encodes CAISESIITGALGNTIYF.